The text below deals with one T cell receptor beta chain. Antigen: not known. The entry originates in a study of neurological immune-mediated disorders. Study results and limitations: The level of TCR clonal expansion was highest in patients with HTLV-1-associated myelopathy and lowest in multiple sclerosis, where it fell below the level seen in healthy controls. TCR-beta repertoires seemed private in all groups, with no expanded CDR3 amino acid sequences shared.

Synthesis of cDNA was accomplished via 5'RACE employing 10-nucleotide random UMIs. TCRdb reprocessed the 5' RACE reads with MiXCR, giving one entry per CDR3 protein. The sample records tens of thousands of distinct CDR3 sequences, roughly 4.9% being singletons. V lost 0 bases and J lost 4, with 6 bases in between. The CDR3 loop spans 14 amino acids. CDR1 and CDR2 from the germline V gene are LGHNA and YNFKEQ. The V call is TRBV4-2, the J call TRBJ2-2; D not resolved. Sequencing input: PBMCs. This sequence originates from a woman between 65 and 79 years old with multiple sclerosis. CDR3 coding DNA: TGTGCCAGCAGCCAAGATAAAGGCACCGGGGAGCTGTTTTTT. Protein: CASSQDKGTGELFF.